One and the same sample provided the 13 T cell receptor beta chains below, sequenced in a study of blood T cell repertoires in COVID-19 (dated by TCRdb to between 2020 and 2021). Libraries were constructed by the immunoSEQ multiplex PCR assay. Not all clones reach the TCRdb copy of this immuneACCESS table, which keeps in-frame sequences only. Checked studies attribute under half of the gap to unresolved V genes and leave the rest unexplained. This sample holds fewer than 400,000 clones; around 85% were observed only once. The biggest ten clones account for roughly 3.7% of the sample. Sequencing used peripheral blood. These receptors came from a woman under 30 with acute or convalescent COVID-19.

This clone appeared a single time. This chain joins TRBV5-1 and TRBJ1-2, with 7 nucleotides matching TRBD1. This CDR3 is 16 amino acids long. In germline, CDR1 is SGHRS, CDR2 YFSETQ. V was clipped by 3 bases and J by 3 bases; unmatched bases: 11. CDR3 DNA sequence: TGCGCCAGCAGCTCTATCCAGGGGGGTGAAGACTATGGCTACACCTTC. Translation: CASSSIQGGEDYGYTF.

This rearrangement joins TRBV4-1 to TRBJ2-3; D is perhaps TRBD1 (8 bases). Germline V lookup: CDR1 MGHRA, CDR2 YSYEKL. The germline V and J ends were trimmed by 0 bases and 2 bases, with 18 bases remaining between them. The CDR3 spans 18 residues. DNA for the CDR3: TGCGCCAGCAGCCAAGATGCGGAGCGGGACAGGCTCACAGATACGCAGTATTTT. It is translated as CASSQDAERDRLTDTQYF.

This chain links TRBV24-1 with TRBJ2-3; TRBD1 matches 7 bases. This CDR3 region has 14 residues. Germline V CDR1 and CDR2: KGHDR, SFDVKD. The V segment lost 9 bases and the J segment 4 bases; nucleotides outside the gene matches: 9. CDR3 DNA: TGTGCCACCGAAGGACAGGTTGGTCCAGATACGCAGTATTTT. This encodes CATEGQVGPDTQYF.

This clone was seen just once. The chain carries TRBV5-1 and TRBJ2-5, with D unresolved. Trimming left V 0 bases short and J 2 bases short, with 8 bases between. The CDR3 length is 14 residues. Looked up from germline, CDR1 is SGHRS and CDR2 is YFSETQ. The CDR3 coding sequence is TGCGCCAGCAGCTTGGGACTGTTACAAGAGACCCAGTACTTC. Translated, it gives CASSLGLLQETQYF.

V gene TRBV28 combines with J gene TRBJ2-3; 8 positions agree with TRBD2. This CDR3 is 18 amino acids long. V shed 3 bases and J 3 bases; nucleotides not matched to a gene: 14. Germline CDR1 reads MDHEN; CDR2 reads SYDVKM. The CDR3 loop reads CASSFSGEAGEGTDTQYF. In DNA form, the CDR3 reads TGTGCCAGCAGTTTTTCAGGGGAAGCGGGAGAGGGGACAGATACGCAGTATTTT.

The J gene is TRBJ2-3, the V gene TRBV2; D is possibly TRBD1 (6 bases). The CDR3 covers 14 residues. The germline V gene encodes CDR1 SNHLY and CDR2 FYNNEI. Between the trimmed V and J ends, which lost 1 base and 5 bases, there was a span of 10 bases. The CDR3, as DNA: TGTGCCAGCAGTGAAGGGACAGTGGTAGATACGCAGTATTTT. It translates to CASSEGTVVDTQYF.

This clone showed up just a few times. This CDR3 reads CAISDHDSSYEQYF. For the CDR3, the DNA is TGTGCCATCAGTGATCACGATAGCTCCTACGAGCAGTACTTC. The chain carries TRBV10-3 and TRBJ2-7; D gene unclear. CDR1 ENHRY and CDR2 SYGVKD come from the germline V gene. Trimming removed 3 bases at V and 0 bases at J, with 9 bases between. The length of the CDR3 is 14 residues.

The chain is built from TRBV12-5 and TRBJ2-5; 9 positions match TRBD2. Germline CDR1 LGHNT, CDR2 FRNRAP. Trimming removed 3 bases from V and 4 bases from J; junction bases left unmatched: 12. The CDR3 runs to 17 residues. CDR3 sequence reads: CASGFQVAAGGPETQYF. Here the CDR3 DNA reads TGTGCTAGTGGTTTCCAGGTAGCTGCGGGGGGGCCAGAGACCCAGTACTTC.

There are a few counts of this clone. This rearrangement joins TRBV2 to TRBJ2-7, with D possibly TRBD1 on 6 matching bases. This CDR3 has 11 amino acids. V shed 7 bases and J shed 4 bases, with 8 bases lying between them. Germline CDR1 is SNHLY and CDR2 is FYNNEI. Here the CDR3 DNA reads TGTGCCAGCATCCAGGGGTACGAGCAGTACTTC. Protein: CASIQGYEQYF.

This clone was counted between two and nine times. V gene TRBV7-2 combines with J gene TRBJ1-2; D perhaps matches TRBD1 (5 bases). Germline CDR1 SGHTA, CDR2 FQGNSA. The CDR3 is 15 amino acids. V lost 6 bases, J lost 5 bases, and 19 bases lay in between. The DNA for the CDR3 is TGTGCCAGCAGGGAGCGCCCCGGGGGAAATTATGGCTACACCTTC. Amino acid sequence: CASRERPGGNYGYTF.

A few counts support this clone. The CDR3 spells CASSNGRTGRQPQHF. In DNA, the CDR3 is TGTGCCAGCAGCAACGGTCGAACAGGAAGGCAGCCCCAGCATTTT. V gene TRBV7-9 combines with J gene TRBJ1-5, with D maybe TRBD1 (5 bases). The CDR3 contains 15 residues. Germline CDR1 is SEHNR and CDR2 is FQNEAQ (reference sequence). The ends were cut back, 5 bases at V and 7 bases at J, with 18 bases in the middle.

The V gene is TRBV19, the J gene TRBJ1-5, with D hard to call. This CDR3 spans 14 amino acids. Germline values: CDR1 LNHDA, CDR2 SQIVND (reference sequence). V dropped 3 bases and J dropped 6 bases, with 12 bases sitting between them. CDR3: CASSMTSGSQPQHF. In nucleotides, the CDR3 is TGTGCCAGTAGTATGACAAGTGGGAGTCAGCCCCAGCATTTT.

The V and J genes are TRBV5-1 and TRBJ1-1; possible D gene TRBD1, 6 bases. V was pared by 1 base and J by 8 bases, with 9 bases between. The CDR3 totals 12 residues. CDR1 is SGHRS and CDR2 is YFSETQ in the germline V gene. In DNA, the CDR3 is TGCGCCAGCAGCTTGCCAGGACAGGAAGCTTTCTTT. Translating gives CASSLPGQEAFF.